This T cell receptor (beta chain) was obtained from a study of shared clonotypes between healthy human individuals. Study-level results: The study generally estimated greater richness for naive than memory subsets. Several donors showed sharing of roughly 5% of naive CD4 clonotypes.

Each cell subset's genomic DNA was divided evenly among several immunoSEQ plates. The table came from immunoSEQ multiplex PCR; TCRdb's copy has only in-frame clones and leaves some out. The table records approximately 740,000 clones, roughly 92% of them present only once. The V segment lost 11 bases and the J segment 2 bases; nucleotides outside the gene matches: 6. The CDR3 has 13 residues. CDR1 is MNHEY, CDR2 SMNVEV, per germline (reference sequence). This clone was seen a single time. What it binds is not known. CD45RO-negative CD8 cells positively selected for CCR7 made up the naive population, which excluded terminally differentiated effector memory CD45RA+ cells.

This chain connects TRBV27 to TRBJ2-7; 10 bases align to TRBD2. This receptor was identified in a man younger than 40 in good health. Input material: naive CD8+ T cells sorted from blood. CDR3 residues: CASSGGEAYEQYF. For the CDR3, the DNA is TGTGCCTCAAGCGGGGGGGAGGCCTACGAGCAGTACTTC.